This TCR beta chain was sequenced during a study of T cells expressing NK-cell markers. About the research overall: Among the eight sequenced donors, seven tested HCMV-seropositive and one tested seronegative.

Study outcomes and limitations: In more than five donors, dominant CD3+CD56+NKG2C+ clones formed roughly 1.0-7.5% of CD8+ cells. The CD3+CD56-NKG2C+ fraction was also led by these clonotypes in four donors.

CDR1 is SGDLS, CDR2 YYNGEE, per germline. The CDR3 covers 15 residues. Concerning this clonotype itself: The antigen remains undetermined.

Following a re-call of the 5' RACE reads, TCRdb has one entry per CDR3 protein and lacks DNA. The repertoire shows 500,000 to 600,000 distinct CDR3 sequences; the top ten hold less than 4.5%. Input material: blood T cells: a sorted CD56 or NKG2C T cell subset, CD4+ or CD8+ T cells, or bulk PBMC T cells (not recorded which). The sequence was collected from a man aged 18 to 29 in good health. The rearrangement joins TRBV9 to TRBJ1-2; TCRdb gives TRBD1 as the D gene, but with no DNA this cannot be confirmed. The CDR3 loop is CASSVATGTGEGYTF.